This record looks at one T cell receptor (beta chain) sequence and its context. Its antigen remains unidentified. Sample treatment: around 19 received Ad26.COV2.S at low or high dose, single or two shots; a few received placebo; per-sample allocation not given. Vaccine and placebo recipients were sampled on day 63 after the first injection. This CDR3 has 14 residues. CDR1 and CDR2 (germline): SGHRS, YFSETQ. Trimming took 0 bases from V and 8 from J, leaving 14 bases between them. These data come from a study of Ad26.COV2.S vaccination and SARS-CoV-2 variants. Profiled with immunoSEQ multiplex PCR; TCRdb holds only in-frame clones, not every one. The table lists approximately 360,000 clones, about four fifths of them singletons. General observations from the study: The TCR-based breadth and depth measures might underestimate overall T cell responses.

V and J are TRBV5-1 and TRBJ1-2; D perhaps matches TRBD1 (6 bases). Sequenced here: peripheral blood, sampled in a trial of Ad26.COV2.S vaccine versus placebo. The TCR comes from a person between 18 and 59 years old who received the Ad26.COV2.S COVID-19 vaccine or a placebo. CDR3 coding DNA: TGCGCCAGCAGCTTGGAAGCTACAGGGTTGGGCTACACCTTC. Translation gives CASSLEATGLGYTF. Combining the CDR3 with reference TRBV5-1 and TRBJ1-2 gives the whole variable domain KAGVTQTPRYLIKTRGQQVTLSCSPISGHRSVSWYQQTPGQGLQFLFEYFSETQRNKGNFPGRFSGRQFSNSRSEMNVSTLELGDSALYLCASSLEATGLGYTFGSGTRLTVV.